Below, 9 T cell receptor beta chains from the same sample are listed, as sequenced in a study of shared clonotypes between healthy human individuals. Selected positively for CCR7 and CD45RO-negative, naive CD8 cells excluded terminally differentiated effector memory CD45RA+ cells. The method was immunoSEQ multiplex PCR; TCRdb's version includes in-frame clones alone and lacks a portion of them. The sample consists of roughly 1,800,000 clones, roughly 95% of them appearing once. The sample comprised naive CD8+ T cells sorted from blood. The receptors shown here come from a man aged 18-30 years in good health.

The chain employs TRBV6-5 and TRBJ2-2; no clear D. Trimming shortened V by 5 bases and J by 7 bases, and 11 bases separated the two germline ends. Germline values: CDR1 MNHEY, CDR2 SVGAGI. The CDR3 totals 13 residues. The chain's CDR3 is CASSADFIGELFF. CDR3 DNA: TGTGCCAGCAGTGCGGATTTTATCGGGGAGCTGTTTTTT.

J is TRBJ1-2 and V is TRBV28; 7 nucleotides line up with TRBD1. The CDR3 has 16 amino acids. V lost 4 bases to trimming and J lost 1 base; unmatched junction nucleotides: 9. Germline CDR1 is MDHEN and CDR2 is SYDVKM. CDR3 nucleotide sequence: TGTGCCAGCAGTTCTGTCGGGACAGATCTTAACTATGGCTACACCTTC. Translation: CASSSVGTDLNYGYTF.

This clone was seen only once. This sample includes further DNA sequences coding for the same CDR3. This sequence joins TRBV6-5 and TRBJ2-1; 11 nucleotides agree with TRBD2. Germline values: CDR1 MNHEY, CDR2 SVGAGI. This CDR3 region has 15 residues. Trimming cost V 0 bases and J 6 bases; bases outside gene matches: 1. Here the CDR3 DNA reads TGTGCCAGCAGTTACTCGCTAGCGGGAGGCAATGAGCAGTTCTTC. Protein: CASSYSLAGGNEQFF.

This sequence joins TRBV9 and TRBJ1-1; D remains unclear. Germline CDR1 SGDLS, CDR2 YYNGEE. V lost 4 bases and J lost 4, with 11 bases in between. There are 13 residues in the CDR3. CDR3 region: CASSLWGGTEAFF. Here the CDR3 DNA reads TGTGCCAGCAGCCTGTGGGGAGGCACTGAAGCTTTCTTT.

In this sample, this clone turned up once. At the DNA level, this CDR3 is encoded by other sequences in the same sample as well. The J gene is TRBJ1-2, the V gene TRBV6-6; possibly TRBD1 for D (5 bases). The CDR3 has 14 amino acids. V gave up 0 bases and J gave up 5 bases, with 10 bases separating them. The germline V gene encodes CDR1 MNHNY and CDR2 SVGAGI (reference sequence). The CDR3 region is CASSYSGEGYGYTF. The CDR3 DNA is TGTGCCAGCAGTTACTCGGGGGAAGGTTATGGCTACACCTTC.

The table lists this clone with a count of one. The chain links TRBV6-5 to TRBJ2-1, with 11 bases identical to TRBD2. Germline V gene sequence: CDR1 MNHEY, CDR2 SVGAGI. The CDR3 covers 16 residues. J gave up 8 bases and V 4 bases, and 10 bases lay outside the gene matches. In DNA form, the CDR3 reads TGTGCCAGCAGTTCAGATAGCGGGGGGGAGGAACATGAGCAGTTCTTC. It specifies CASSSDSGGEEHEQFF.

CDR3 nucleotides: TGTGCCAGTAGTATATCCGGACAGGGGGGCACTGAAGCTTTCTTT. Translating gives CASSISGQGGTEAFF. The V call is TRBV19, the J call TRBJ1-1; TRBD1 aligns across 10 bases. This CDR3 region has 15 residues. The germline V gene encodes CDR1 LNHDA and CDR2 SQIVND (reference sequence). The V segment lost 2 bases and the J segment 4 bases; nucleotides outside the gene matches: 4. Full variable domain (remainder filled in from reference TRBV19 and TRBJ1-1): DGGITQSPKYLFRKEGQNVTLSCEQNLNHDAMYWYRQDPGQGLRLIYYSQIVNDFQKGDIAEGYSVSREKKESFPLTVTSAQKNPTAFYLCASSISGQGGTEAFFGQGTRLTVV.

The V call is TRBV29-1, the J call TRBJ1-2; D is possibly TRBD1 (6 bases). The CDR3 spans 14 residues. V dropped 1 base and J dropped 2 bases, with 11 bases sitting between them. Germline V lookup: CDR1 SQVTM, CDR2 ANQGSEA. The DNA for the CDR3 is TGCAGCGTTGAAGTCGGGGGGCGAAACTATGGCTACACCTTC. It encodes CSVEVGGRNYGYTF.

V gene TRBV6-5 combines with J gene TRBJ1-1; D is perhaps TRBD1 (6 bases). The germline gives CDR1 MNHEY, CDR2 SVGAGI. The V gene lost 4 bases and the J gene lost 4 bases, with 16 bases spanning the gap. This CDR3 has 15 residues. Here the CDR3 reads CASSFEQGWVTEAFF. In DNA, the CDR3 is TGTGCCAGCAGTTTCGAACAGGGCTGGGTCACTGAAGCTTTCTTT.